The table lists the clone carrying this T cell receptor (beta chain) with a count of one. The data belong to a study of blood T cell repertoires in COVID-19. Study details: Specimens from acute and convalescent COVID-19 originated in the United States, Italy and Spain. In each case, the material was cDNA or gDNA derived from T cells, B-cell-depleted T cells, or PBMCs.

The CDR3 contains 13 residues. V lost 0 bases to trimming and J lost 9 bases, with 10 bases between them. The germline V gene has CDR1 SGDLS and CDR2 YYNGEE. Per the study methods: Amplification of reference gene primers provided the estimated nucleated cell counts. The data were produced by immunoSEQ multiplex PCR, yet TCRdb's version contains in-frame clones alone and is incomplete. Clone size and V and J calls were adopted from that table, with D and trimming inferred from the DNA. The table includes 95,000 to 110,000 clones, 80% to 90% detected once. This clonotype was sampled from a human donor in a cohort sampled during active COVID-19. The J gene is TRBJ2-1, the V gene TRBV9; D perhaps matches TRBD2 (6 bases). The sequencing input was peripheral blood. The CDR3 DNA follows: TGTGCCAGCAGCGTAGTTGGGGGAGGTGAGCAGTTCTTC. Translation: CASSVVGGGEQFF.